The 10 T cell receptor beta chains below come from one sample, sequenced in a study of OX40 agonist ivuxolimab in advanced cancers. Clones were read by immunoSEQ multiplex PCR, and TCRdb kept only the in-frame ones, dropping some. The sample holds tens of thousands of clones, 90% seen once. Sequenced here: CD4+ or CD8+ T cells sorted from blood, sampled in a trial of the OX40 agonist ivuxolimab. These receptors were obtained from an adult with an advanced solid tumor such as melanoma, head and neck, liver or kidney cancer.

This clone was recorded only once. The rearrangement joins TRBV14 to TRBJ1-1; D remains unclear. CDR1 and CDR2 (germline): SGHDN, FVKESK. Trimming left V 2 bases short and J 3 bases short, with 4 bases between. The CDR3 totals 12 residues. The CDR3 region is CASSQSYTEAFF. CDR3 sequence (DNA): TGTGCCAGCAGCCAAAGCTACACTGAAGCTTTCTTT. Full variable domain (remainder filled in from reference TRBV14 and TRBJ1-1): EAGVTQFPSHSVIEKGQTVTLRCDPISGHDNLYWYRRVMGKEIKFLLHFVKESKQDESGMPNNRFLAERTGGTYSTLKVQPAELEDSGVYFCASSQSYTEAFFGQGTRLTVV.

This rearrangement joins TRBV6-5 to TRBJ2-2, with unresolved D. Germline-derived CDR1 and CDR2 are MNHEY and SVGAGI. The ends were cut back, 4 bases at V and 3 bases at J, with 3 bases in the middle. The CDR3 is 12 residues long. The CDR3 DNA is TGTGCCAGCAGTTCATACACCGGGGAGCTGTTTTTT. Its protein product is CASSSYTGELFF.

This clone is a singleton in its sample. V gene TRBV28 combines with J gene TRBJ1-6; possibly TRBD1 for D (6 bases). This CDR3 has 13 amino acids. The V and J ends lost 8 bases and 4 bases respectively, with 9 bases between them. Germline CDR1 reads MDHEN; CDR2 reads SYDVKM. The CDR3 reads CASFGQYNSPLHF. The CDR3 DNA follows: TGTGCCAGCTTCGGACAGTATAATTCACCCCTCCACTTT.

This clone is a singleton in its sample. The chain joins TRBV6-1 to TRBJ2-3; TRBD2 is a possible D gene (5 bases). Per the germline V gene, CDR1 is MNHNS and CDR2 is SASEGT. The ends were cut back, 4 bases at V and 9 bases at J, with 17 bases in the middle. CDR3 size: 14 residues. The CDR3 DNA follows: TGTGCCAGCAGTGTGGCGGGTCCCCCCCCCACGCAGTATTTT. The encoded protein is CASSVAGPPPTQYF.

The CDR3 DNA is TGTGCCAGCAGTTCACAGGGGGCTGGAACAGATACGCAGTATTTT. Amino acids: CASSSQGAGTDTQYF. The V call is TRBV28, the J call TRBJ2-3; 9 nucleotides align to TRBD1. Germline lookup yields CDR1 MDHEN and CDR2 SYDVKM. After removal of 4 bases from V and 3 bases from J, the junction contained 5 bases not matched to a gene. There are 15 residues in the CDR3.

V usage is TRBV7-3 and J usage is TRBJ2-2, with 13 bases fitting TRBD2. The CDR3 has 17 amino acids. From germline, CDR1 is SGHTA and CDR2 FQGTGA. V shed 3 bases, J shed 0 bases, and the junction held 1 base outside the gene matches. CDR3: CASSLGTSGANTGELFF. DNA for the CDR3: TGTGCCAGCAGCTTGGGGACTAGCGGGGCGAACACCGGGGAGCTGTTTTTT.

This chain uses TRBV18 with TRBJ2-4, with 12 bases that match TRBD1. Germline trimming cut 6 bases from V and 7 bases from J; bases unmatched to any gene: 10. The CDR3 loop spans 16 amino acids. Per the germline V gene, CDR1 is KGHSH and CDR2 is LQKENI. CDR3 bases: TGTGCCAGCTCCCGGGACGTGGGACAGGGGGCCAACATTCAGTACTTC. Translation gives CASSRDVGQGANIQYF.

V is TRBV21-1 and J is TRBJ1-1; TRBD1 reflects the table's D call only, with no check against the DNA. TRBV21-1 is a pseudogene segment. The CDR3 spans 15 residues. CDR3 in DNA: TGTGCCAGCAGCAAAAGTAGACAGGGCAACACTGAAGCTTTCTTT. It translates to CASSKSRQGNTEAFF.

The chain combines TRBV5-3 with TRBJ1-5; D ambiguous. TRBV5-3 counts as an open reading frame of uncertain function. The ends were cut back, 4 bases at V and 6 bases at J, with 23 bases in the middle. The CDR3 extends over 17 amino acids. The CDR3 nucleotides read TGTGCCAGAAGCAAATACGTGAGTTGTGGATCGTGTCAGCCCCAGCATTTT. Amino acids: CARSKYVSCGSCQPQHF.

The rearrangement uses TRBV28 and TRBJ1-2; 8 positions match TRBD1. From germline, CDR1 is MDHEN and CDR2 SYDVKM. V lost 6 bases, J lost 3 bases, and 3 bases stayed unmatched. This CDR3 is 13 amino acids long. CDR3 in DNA: TGTGCCAGCAGCTGGGGACAGGACTATGGCTACACCTTC. Amino acid sequence: CASSWGQDYGYTF.